Shown below are 5 T cell receptor beta chains from a single sample sequenced in a study of identical twins (TCRdb year 2016). The library was prepared using 5' RACE. These reads were obtained on an Illumina HiSeq 2000. Using fastp at Q25 and MiXCR, TCRdb reprocessed the public reads and kept productive beta chains. Each record represents a unique CDR3 protein, reported with the most common genes and DNA among its rows. Recorded for this sample are about 730,000 distinct CDR3 sequences; 21% of them occurred a single time. The ten top clones hold approximately 4.3% of the sample. The sample was also reused in another study, on T cells expressing NK-cell markers.

The sample was PBMCs. Every receptor here comes from a woman younger than 35 in good health.

V is TRBV20-1 and J is TRBJ2-1; possible D gene TRBD2, 5 bases. The CDR3 is 15 amino acids. Per germline, CDR1 DFQATT and CDR2 SNEGSKA (reference sequence). V dropped 5 bases and J dropped 0 bases, with 14 bases sitting between them. This chain's CDR3 is CSAWAGDSSYNEQFF. For the CDR3, the DNA is TGCAGTGCTTGGGCCGGGGATTCCTCCTACAATGAGCAGTTCTTC.

The chain employs TRBV9 and TRBJ2-1; no definite D call. Germline CDR1 SGDLS, CDR2 YYNGEE. The CDR3 is made up of 13 amino acids. Trimming removed 0 bases at V and 7 bases at J, with 8 bases between. CDR3 in DNA: TGTGCCAGCAGCGTAGGTGTGGGAAATGAGCAGTTCTTC. Translated, it gives CASSVGVGNEQFF.

The V gene is TRBV4-3, the J gene TRBJ2-1; D is possibly TRBD1 (6 bases). Per the germline V gene, CDR1 is LGHNA and CDR2 is YSLEER. This CDR3 contains 16 residues. V lost 0 bases, J lost 4 bases, and 13 bases lay in between. The CDR3 DNA is TGCGCCAGCAGCCAAGAAGGCAGGGGCCGATACAATGAGCAGTTCTTC. Amino acids: CASSQEGRGRYNEQFF.

This chain connects TRBV7-3 to TRBJ1-1, with D unclear. The CDR3 spans 14 residues. V gave up 2 bases and J gave up 3 bases, with 10 bases separating them. In germline, CDR1 is SGHTA, CDR2 FQGTGA. The CDR3 loop is CASSLSGADTEAFF. The CDR3, as DNA: TGTGCCAGCAGCTTATCGGGTGCGGACACTGAAGCTTTCTTT.

This clonotype was observed a handful of times. This chain links TRBV12-3 or TRBV12-4 with TRBJ2-1; TRBD2 matches at 7 bases. This CDR3 has 15 residues. The V segment lost 7 bases and the J segment 0 bases; nucleotides outside the gene matches: 6. CDR3 coding DNA: TGTGCCAGCACCTTGGGCGGGGGCTCCTACAATGAGCAGTTCTTC. Translated, it gives CASTLGGGSYNEQFF.